Following are 29 T cell receptor beta chains from one sample sequenced in a study of cytomegalovirus exposure and HLA in healthy donors. PCR employed 60 Vbeta and 13 Jbeta primers. Assay: immunoSEQ multiplex PCR; the TCRdb copy retains only in-frame clones and omits some. The sample records 150,000 to 200,000 clones, approximately 80% being singletons. The specimen sequenced was PBMCs. These receptor sequences come from a male donor in good health and CMV-seropositive.

The chain links TRBV27 to TRBJ1-2, with D unresolved. Germline values: CDR1 MNHEY, CDR2 SMNVEV (reference sequence). The CDR3 sequence is 13 residues long. With 6 bases removed from V and 4 bases from J, the gap between germline ends came to 12 bases. The CDR3 DNA is TGTGCCAGCAGGTTGACCGTAGCCTATGGCTACACCTTC. Amino acid sequence: CASRLTVAYGYTF.

The V and J genes are TRBV20-1 and TRBJ1-2, with D possibly matching TRBD1 (5 bases). V lost 0 bases to trimming and J lost 12 bases, with 11 bases between them. The CDR3 totals 11 residues. Germline V gene sequence: CDR1 DFQATT, CDR2 SNEGSKA (reference sequence). CDR3 nucleotides: TGCAGTGCTAGAGAGGACACCGTACACACCTTC. Residues: CSAREDTVHTF.

This clone was observed a few times. J is TRBJ1-2 and V is TRBV7-2; no reliable D call. The germline V gene encodes CDR1 SGHTA and CDR2 FQGNSA. V gave up 5 bases and J gave up 3 bases, with 13 bases separating them. CDR3 length: 14 residues. The CDR3, as DNA: TGTGCCAGCAGCAGGAGGACGGAGTACTATGGCTACACCTTC. It yields the protein CASSRRTEYYGYTF.

This chain connects TRBV18 to TRBJ1-4, with 7 bases identical to TRBD1. The junction had 11 bases not matched to a gene; V was cut back by 6 bases and J by 7 bases. This CDR3 is built from 15 residues. Germline CDR1 reads KGHSH; CDR2 reads LQKENI. Here the CDR3 DNA reads TGTGCCAGCTCCCCGGGGGACAGTTGGAGTGAAAAACTGTTTTTT. Amino acid sequence: CASSPGDSWSEKLFF. The full variable domain, rest sourced from reference TRBV18 and TRBJ1-4, is NAGVMQNPRHLVRRRGQEARLRCSPMKGHSHVYWYRQLPEEGLKFMVYLQKENIIDESGMPKERFSAEFPKEGPSILRIQQVVRGDSAAYFCASSPGDSWSEKLFFGSGTQLSVL.

The chain joins TRBV7-2 to TRBJ1-2; 10 bases fit TRBD1. This CDR3 has 16 residues. The germline V gene encodes CDR1 SGHTA and CDR2 FQGNSA. The V and J ends lost 0 bases and 8 bases, in that order; junction bases with no gene match: 9. CDR3 DNA: TGTGCCAGCAGCTTAGCGACCGGGACAGGGGCTGGAGGCTACACCTTC. Encoded protein: CASSLATGTGAGGYTF.

The chain joins TRBV30 to TRBJ2-7, with 9 bases matching TRBD1. The V gene's germline CDR1 is GTSNPN and CDR2 SVGIG (reference sequence). CDR3 length: 17 residues. Trimming took 2 bases from V and 0 from J; bases not matched to a gene: 11. Here the CDR3 reads CAWSLAPGTGTSYEQYF. Here the CDR3 DNA reads TGTGCCTGGAGTCTAGCACCCGGGACAGGGACCTCCTACGAGCAGTACTTC.

CDR3 sequence (DNA): TGTGCCAGCAGTTTCGGACAGGGGAAGGCTTTCTTT. It is translated as CASSFGQGKAFF. The chain couples TRBV28 to TRBJ1-1; 9 bases map to TRBD1. Trimming cost V 3 bases and J 11 bases; bases outside gene matches: 4. CDR1 is MDHEN and CDR2 is SYDVKM in the germline V gene. This CDR3 region has 12 residues.

CDR3 loop: CASSLRAANTGELFF. Here the CDR3 DNA reads TGTGCCAGCAGCTTGAGAGCCGCGAACACCGGGGAGCTGTTTTTT. This chain uses TRBV5-4 with TRBJ2-2, with no clear D. In germline, CDR1 is SGHNT, CDR2 YYREEE (reference sequence). The length of the CDR3 is 15 residues. V lost 1 base, J lost 0 bases, and 7 bases lay in between.

This clone was seen a handful of times. J is TRBJ1-1 and V is TRBV11-2; D is unresolved. Germline values: CDR1 SGHAT, CDR2 FQNNGV. This CDR3 has 13 amino acids. V lost 5 bases to trimming and J lost 8 bases, with 15 bases between them. DNA for the CDR3: TGTGCCAGCAGCAGTCGCGTGTCGTCAGAAGCTTTCTTT. This codes for CASSSRVSSEAFF.

The chain carries TRBV19 and TRBJ2-1, with 12 bases that match TRBD1. This CDR3 region has 17 residues. The V and J ends lost 0 bases and 4 bases, in that order; junction bases with no gene match: 4. Germline V CDR1 and CDR2: LNHDA, SQIVND (reference sequence). The CDR3 loop reads CASSIDRDRGPYNEQFF. The CDR3 DNA reads as TGTGCCAGTAGTATAGACCGGGACAGGGGGCCTTACAATGAGCAGTTCTTC.

This clone was observed a handful of times. This rearrangement joins TRBV10-2 to TRBJ2-7; 10 bases map to TRBD2. Germline loops: CDR1 WSHSY, CDR2 SAAADI. The CDR3 runs 14 residues. Germline trimming cut 2 bases from V and 4 bases from J; bases unmatched to any gene: 2. As DNA, the CDR3 is TGCGCCAGCAGTGAGATTAGCGGGGGGTACGAGCAGTACTTC. This translates into CASSEISGGYEQYF.

This rearrangement joins TRBV11-3 to TRBJ2-1; 10 bases are shared with TRBD2. The CDR3 contains 15 residues. The V segment lost 3 bases and the J segment 7 bases; nucleotides outside the gene matches: 6. Germline-derived CDR1 and CDR2 are SGHNT and YENEEA. This CDR3 is CASSFRSGGSNEQFF. Here the CDR3 DNA reads TGTGCCAGCAGCTTTCGTAGCGGGGGGTCAAATGAGCAGTTCTTC.

The genes are TRBV28 and TRBJ2-5; D gene ambiguous. The end of the DNA is better explained by TRBJ2-7, so the J call may be wrong. The germline V gene has CDR1 MDHEN and CDR2 SYDVKM. The CDR3 contains 12 residues. CDR3 amino acids: CASSLVKYEQYF. CDR3 DNA: TGTGCCAGCAGCCTGGTGAAGTACGAGCAGTACTTC.

The V gene is TRBV5-4, the J gene TRBJ1-3; D remains unclear. The CDR3 runs to 15 residues. V was cut by 4 bases and J by 0 bases, with 11 bases left in between. The V gene's germline CDR1 is SGHNT and CDR2 YYREEE (reference sequence). CDR3 in DNA: TGTGCCAGCAGCCCGGACTGGAACTCTGGAAACACCATATATTTT. Its protein product is CASSPDWNSGNTIYF.

This chain uses TRBV10-3 with TRBJ2-2; D is undetermined. Germline CDR1 reads ENHRY; CDR2 reads SYGVKD. CDR3 length: 15 residues. The germline V and J ends were trimmed by 10 bases and 0 bases, with 15 bases remaining between them. In DNA form, the CDR3 reads TGTGCCACCCATCGTGGCGGATCGAACACCGGGGAGCTGTTTTTT. Translated, it gives CATHRGGSNTGELFF.

The chain carries TRBV7-8 and TRBJ1-1, with 8 bases aligning to TRBD1. J lost 0 bases, V lost 5 bases, and 5 bases had no gene match. The CDR3 has 15 residues. Germline assignment: CDR1 SGHVS and CDR2 FQNEAQ. The CDR3, as DNA: TGTGCCAGCAGCCTGCGACAGGGGATGAACACTGAAGCTTTCTTT. As protein: CASSLRQGMNTEAFF. The full variable domain, its missing parts supplied by reference TRBV7-8 and TRBJ1-1, is GAGVSQSPRYKVAKRGQDVALRCDPISGHVSLFWYQQALGQGPEFLTYFQNEAQLDKSGLPSDRFFAERPEGSVSTLKIQRTQQEDSAVYLCASSLRQGMNTEAFFGQGTRLTVV.

The chain employs TRBV7-2 and TRBJ2-7; 8 bases match TRBD1. The V gene's germline CDR1 is SGHTA and CDR2 FQGNSA. The CDR3 is 13 residues long. The V gene end was trimmed by 4 bases and the J gene end by 7 bases; junction bases not matched to a gene: 6. CDR3 DNA: TGTGCCAGCAGCTCTCAGGGGGCCGGAGAGCAGTACTTC. The encoded protein is CASSSQGAGEQYF.

For this clone: Other DNA variants within this sample encode the same CDR3. This chain uses TRBV7-9 with TRBJ2-1; D gene uncertain. The V gene's germline CDR1 is SEHNR and CDR2 FQNEAQ (reference sequence). The CDR3 totals 14 residues. V lost 4 bases, J lost 0 bases, and 7 bases lay in between. The CDR3: CASSSAGSYNEQFF. The CDR3 bases are TGTGCCAGCAGCTCGGCAGGCTCCTACAATGAGCAGTTCTTC.

The rearrangement links TRBV6-6 to TRBJ1-5; no clear D gene. Trimming pared 0 bases from V and 9 bases from J, leaving 12 bases between. The CDR3 length is 14 residues. Germline values: CDR1 MNHNY, CDR2 SVGAGI (reference sequence). In DNA, the CDR3 is TGTGCCAGCAGTTACTCCCATGGCTCTGGGCCCCAGCATTTT. This gives the protein CASSYSHGSGPQHF.

The rearrangement links TRBV27 to TRBJ1-1; TRBD1 matches 12 bases. J gave up 1 base and V 5 bases, and 8 bases lay outside the gene matches. Per germline, CDR1 MNHEY and CDR2 SMNVEV (reference sequence). This CDR3 is 17 amino acids long. CDR3 amino acids: CASSKRDRGRGNTEAFF. DNA for the CDR3: TGTGCCAGCAGTAAGCGGGACAGGGGGCGCGGGAACACTGAAGCTTTCTTT.

V usage is TRBV30 and J usage is TRBJ1-5; tentatively, D is TRBD1 (6 bases). Germline V gene sequence: CDR1 GTSNPN, CDR2 SVGIG (reference sequence). CDR3 size: 13 residues. Between the trimmed V and J ends, which lost 3 bases and 5 bases, there was a span of 11 bases. Written as DNA, the CDR3 is TGTGCCTGGAGCCGACAGGACCATCAGCCCCAGCATTTT. As protein: CAWSRQDHQPQHF.

CDR3 region: CASSFRDRGYEQYF. The CDR3 coding sequence is TGTGCCAGCAGTTTCCGGGACAGGGGCTACGAGCAGTACTTC. The chain joins TRBV6-5 to TRBJ2-7; TRBD1 matches 10 bases. The V gene end was trimmed by 4 bases and the J gene end by 3 bases; junction bases not matched to a gene: 3. Germline V CDR1 and CDR2: MNHEY, SVGAGI. The CDR3 extends over 14 amino acids.

In DNA, the CDR3 is TGTGCCAGCAGCTTAGGTGTGACAGGGAAAGCTTTCTTT. It codes for CASSLGVTGKAFF. The rearrangement links TRBV13 to TRBJ1-1; the match to TRBD1 covers 7 bases. Trimming took 0 bases from V and 9 from J; bases not matched to a gene: 4. Germline V CDR1 and CDR2: PRHDT, FYEKMQ (reference sequence). CDR3 length: 13 amino acids.

The chain combines TRBV15 with TRBJ1-2; tentatively, D is TRBD1 (5 bases). Germline loops: CDR1 LNHNV, CDR2 YYDKDF (reference sequence). Trimming pared 3 bases from V and 4 bases from J, leaving 15 bases between. The CDR3 loop spans 15 amino acids. In nucleotides, the CDR3 is TGTGCCACCAGCAGGGGCGGGACCCAGGGCTATGGCTACACCTTC. Translated, it gives CATSRGGTQGYGYTF.

The CDR3 region has the DNA TGTGCCAGCAGAGGAATAGGAACAGGGAATATCGCAAGTCAGCCCCAGCATTTT. This translates into CASRGIGTGNIASQPQHF. The chain recombines TRBV27 with TRBJ1-5, with a possible D match to TRBD1 (6 bases). Trimming stripped 6 bases from V and 6 bases from J, with 27 bases between. Per the germline V gene, CDR1 is MNHEY and CDR2 is SMNVEV (reference sequence). The CDR3 totals 18 residues.

This chain connects TRBV7-9 to TRBJ1-2; 9 bases match TRBD1. The CDR3 sequence is 18 residues long. V was pared by 0 bases and J by 2 bases, with 10 bases of the junction left unmatched. Germline lookup yields CDR1 SEHNR and CDR2 FQNEAQ (reference sequence). The CDR3 DNA follows: TGTGCCAGCAGCTTAGCTGGACAGGGGAAAGGGGGGAACTATGGCTACACCTTC. It is translated as CASSLAGQGKGGNYGYTF.

The chain combines TRBV19 with TRBJ2-1, with TRBD2 identical over 14 bases. The junction had 12 bases not matched to a gene; V was cut back by 1 base and J by 10 bases. The germline CDR1 and CDR2 sequences are LNHDA and SQIVND (reference sequence). The CDR3 runs to 18 residues. The DNA of the CDR3 is TGTGCCAGTAGTATAGTATCCTTTGGGGGACTAGCGGGAGACGAGCAGTTCTTC. It specifies CASSIVSFGGLAGDEQFF.

This sequence joins TRBV13 and TRBJ1-4; a weak D match, TRBD1 (6 bases). This CDR3 region has 14 residues. V lost 5 bases, J lost 5 bases, and 12 bases lay in between. Germline lookup yields CDR1 PRHDT and CDR2 FYEKMQ (reference sequence). CDR3 in DNA: TGTGCCAGCAGCCCGACAGGCCGCAATGAAAAACTGTTTTTT. This codes for CASSPTGRNEKLFF.

The chain's CDR3 is CASNTGRDRDTEAFF. The CDR3 nucleotides are TGTGCCAGCAACACCGGGCGGGACAGGGACACTGAAGCTTTCTTT. The gene calls are TRBV21-1 and TRBJ1-1; the DNA was not compared with TRBD1, the D call given in the table. TRBV21-1 is noted as a pseudogene. This CDR3 has 15 amino acids.